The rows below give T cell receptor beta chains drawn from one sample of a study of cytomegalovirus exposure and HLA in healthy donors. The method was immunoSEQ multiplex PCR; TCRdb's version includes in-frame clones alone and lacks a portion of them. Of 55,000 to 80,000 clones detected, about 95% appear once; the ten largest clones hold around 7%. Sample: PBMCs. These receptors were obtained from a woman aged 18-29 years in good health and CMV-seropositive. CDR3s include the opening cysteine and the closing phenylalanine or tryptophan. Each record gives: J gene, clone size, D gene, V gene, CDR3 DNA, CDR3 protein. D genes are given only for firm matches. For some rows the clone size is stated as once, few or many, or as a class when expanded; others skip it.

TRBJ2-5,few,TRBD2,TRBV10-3,TGTGCCATCAGTTTGAGCCTAGCGGGAGGGGGGCAAGAGACCCAGTACTTC,CAISLSLAGGGQETQYF
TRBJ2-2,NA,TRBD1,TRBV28,TGTGCCAGCAGTCAGCCGGGACAGGGGAGGCGCGGGGAGCTGTTTTTT,CASSQPGQGRRGELFF
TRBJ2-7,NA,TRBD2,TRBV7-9,TGTGCCAGCAGCCGCCCGGCGGGAGATTCCTCTCCCTACGAGCAGTACTTC,CASSRPAGDSSPYEQYF
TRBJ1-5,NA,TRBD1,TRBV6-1,TGTGCCAGCAGTGTCAACAGGGGAGGTCAGCCCCAGCATTTT,CASSVNRGGQPQHF
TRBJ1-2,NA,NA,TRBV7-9,TGTGCCAGCAGCTCCCGGACACCTGGCTACACCTTC,CASSSRTPGYTF
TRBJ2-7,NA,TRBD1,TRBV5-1,TGCGCCAGCAGCGGCAGGACAGGGGTGCCCTACGAGCAGTACTTC,CASSGRTGVPYEQYF
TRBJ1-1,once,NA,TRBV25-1,TGTGCCAGCAGTGAATGGGCGACGACTGAAGCTTTCTTT,CASSEWATTEAFF
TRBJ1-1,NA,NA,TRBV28,TGTGCCAGCAGGGAACCGACAGAAACTTACACTGAAGCTTTCTTT,CASREPTETYTEAFF
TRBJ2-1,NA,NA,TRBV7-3,TGTGCCAGCAGCTTATTGGCCGGAGATGAGCAGTTCTTC,CASSLLAGDEQFF
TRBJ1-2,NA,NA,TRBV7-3,TGTGCCAGCAGCTTAGGTTCAGGCCCGGTCTATGGCTACACCTTC,CASSLGSGPVYGYTF
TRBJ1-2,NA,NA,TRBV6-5,TGTGCCAGCAGCCTAACCGGGACAAATCAAAATGGCTACACCTTC,CASSLTGTNQNGYTF
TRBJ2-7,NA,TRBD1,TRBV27,TGTGCCAGCGCCCGGGACAGGGAATACGAGCAGTACTTC,CASARDREYEQYF
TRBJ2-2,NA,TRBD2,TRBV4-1,TGCGCCAGTGATGCTAGCGGGGGGACTAACACCGGGGAGCTGTTTTTT,CASDASGGTNTGELFF
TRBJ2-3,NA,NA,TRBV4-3,TGCGCCAGCAGCCACGACATCTACACAGATACGCAGTATTTT,CASSHDIYTDTQYF
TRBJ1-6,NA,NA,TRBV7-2,TGTGCCAGCAGCTCCTTCGATAGCCCCCTCCACTTT,CASSSFDSPLHF
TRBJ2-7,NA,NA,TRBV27,TGTGCCAGCAGTTTATACAGTACCTACGAGCAGTACTTC,CASSLYSTYEQYF
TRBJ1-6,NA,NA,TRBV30,TGTGCCTGGAGTGACGGAGGCCTTAATTCACCCCTCCACTTT,CAWSDGGLNSPLHF
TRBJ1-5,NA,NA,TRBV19,TGTGCCAGTAGTTATCGCCAGGATAGCAATCAGCCCCAGCATTTT,CASSYRQDSNQPQHF
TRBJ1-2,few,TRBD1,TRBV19,TGTGCCAGTAGACAGGGGGCCAACTATGGCTACACCTTC,CASRQGANYGYTF
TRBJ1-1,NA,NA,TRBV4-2,TGTGCCAGCAGCCAACAGGGATTGAGTTTCTTT,CASSQQGLSFF
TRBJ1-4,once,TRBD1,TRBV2,TGTGCCAGCAAGGGGGGGACAGGGGTTGAAAAACTGTTTTTT,CASKGGTGVEKLFF
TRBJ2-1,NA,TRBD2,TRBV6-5,TGTGCCAGCAGTTGGGGACTATGGCAGTTCTTC,CASSWGLWQFF
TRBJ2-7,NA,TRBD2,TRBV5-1,TGCGCCAGCAGCTTGGCCCCCTTAGCGGGAGACCCCTACGAGCAGTACTTC,CASSLAPLAGDPYEQYF
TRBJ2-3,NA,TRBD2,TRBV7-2,TGTGCCAGCAGCTTAAGCGGGGGGGCCACTGATACGCAGTATTTT,CASSLSGGATDTQYF
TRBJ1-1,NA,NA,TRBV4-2,TGTGCCAGCAGCCAAGTTATTGGCCACGAAGCTTTCTTT,CASSQVIGHEAFF
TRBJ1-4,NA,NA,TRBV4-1,TGCGCCAGCAGCCATCTATATGAAAAACTGTTTTTT,CASSHLYEKLFF
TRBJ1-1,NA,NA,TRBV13,TGTGCCAGCAGCTTAGAAATCAGGCGAGAAGCTTTCTTT,CASSLEIRREAFF
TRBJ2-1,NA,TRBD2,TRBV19,TGTGCCAGTAGTACCCGGGGGGGCTACAATGAGCAGTTCTTC,CASSTRGGYNEQFF
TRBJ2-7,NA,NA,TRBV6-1,TGTGCCAGCAGTGAATCCTTGAGCGCTGGATACGAGCAGTACTTC,CASSESLSAGYEQYF
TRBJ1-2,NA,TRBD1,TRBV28,TGTGCCAGCAGTTCCCACAGGGGGAAAGTGGGCTACACCTTC,CASSSHRGKVGYTF
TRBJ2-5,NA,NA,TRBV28,TGTGCCAGCAGTTCGGGACTGTCAGGGATCGGTTCCCAGTACTTC,CASSSGLSGIGSQYF
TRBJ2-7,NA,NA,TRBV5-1,TGCGCCAGCAGCTTCCGGGATCAAGTTCGGGAGCAGTACTTC,CASSFRDQVREQYF
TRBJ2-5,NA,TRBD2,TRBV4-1,TGCGCCAGCAGCCACCTGGGACTAGCGGGAGGGCCCCAGTACTTC,CASSHLGLAGGPQYF
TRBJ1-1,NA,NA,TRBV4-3,TGCGCCAGCAGCCAAGATTTGGCAAGTGAAGCTTTCTTT,CASSQDLASEAFF
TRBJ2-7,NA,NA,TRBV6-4,TGTGCCAGCCTTCTAGAGGGACATATAATGGACGAGCAGTACTTC,CASLLEGHIMDEQYF
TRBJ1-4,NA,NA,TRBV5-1,TGCGCCAGCGCGGGGGAAGTAGGGGAAAAACTGTTTTTT,CASAGEVGEKLFF